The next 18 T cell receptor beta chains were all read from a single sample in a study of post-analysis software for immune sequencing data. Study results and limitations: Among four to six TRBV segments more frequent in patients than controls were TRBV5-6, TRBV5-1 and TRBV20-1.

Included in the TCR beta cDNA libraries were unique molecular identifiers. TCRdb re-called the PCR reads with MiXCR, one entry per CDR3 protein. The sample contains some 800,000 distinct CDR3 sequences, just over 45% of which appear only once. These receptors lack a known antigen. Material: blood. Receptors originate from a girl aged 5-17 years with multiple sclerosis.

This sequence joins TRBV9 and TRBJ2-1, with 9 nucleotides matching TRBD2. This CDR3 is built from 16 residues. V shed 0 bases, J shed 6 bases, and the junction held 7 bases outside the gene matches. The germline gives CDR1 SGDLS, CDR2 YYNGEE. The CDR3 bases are TGTGCCAGCAGCGTAGAAGGAGCGGGAGGTGGCAATGAGCAGTTCTTC. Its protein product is CASSVEGAGGGNEQFF.

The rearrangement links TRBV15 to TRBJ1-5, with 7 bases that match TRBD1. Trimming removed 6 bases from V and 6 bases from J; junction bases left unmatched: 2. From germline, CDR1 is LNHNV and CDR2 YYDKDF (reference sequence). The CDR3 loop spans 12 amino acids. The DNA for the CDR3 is TGTGCCACCAGAGCAGGGGGTCAGCCCCAGCATTTT. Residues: CATRAGGQPQHF.

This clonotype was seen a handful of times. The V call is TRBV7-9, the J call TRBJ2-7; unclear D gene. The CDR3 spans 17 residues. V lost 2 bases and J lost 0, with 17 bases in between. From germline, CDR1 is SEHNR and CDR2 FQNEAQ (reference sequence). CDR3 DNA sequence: TGTGCCAGCAGCTTAAATGTCGGCGGTATGAGCTCCTACGAGCAGTACTTC. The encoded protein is CASSLNVGGMSSYEQYF.

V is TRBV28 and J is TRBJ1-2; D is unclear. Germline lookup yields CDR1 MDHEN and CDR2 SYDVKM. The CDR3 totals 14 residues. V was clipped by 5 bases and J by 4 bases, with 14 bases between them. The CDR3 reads CASSAPAGSYGYTF. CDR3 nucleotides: TGTGCCAGCAGTGCCCCGGCAGGCTCCTATGGCTACACCTTC.

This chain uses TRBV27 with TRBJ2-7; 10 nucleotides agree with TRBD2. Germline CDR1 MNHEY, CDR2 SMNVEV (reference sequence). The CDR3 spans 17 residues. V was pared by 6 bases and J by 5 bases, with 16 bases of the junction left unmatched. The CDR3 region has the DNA TGTGCCAGCAGGCCCTCCGCCGGGGCTCTAGCGGGAGACGAGCAGTACTTC. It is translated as CASRPSAGALAGDEQYF.

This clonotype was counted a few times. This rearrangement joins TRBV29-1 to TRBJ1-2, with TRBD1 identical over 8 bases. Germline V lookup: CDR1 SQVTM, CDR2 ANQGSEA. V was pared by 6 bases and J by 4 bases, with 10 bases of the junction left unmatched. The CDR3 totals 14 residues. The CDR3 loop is CSVDRAGPSYGYTF. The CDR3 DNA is TGCAGCGTGGACAGGGCAGGCCCTTCCTATGGCTACACCTTC.

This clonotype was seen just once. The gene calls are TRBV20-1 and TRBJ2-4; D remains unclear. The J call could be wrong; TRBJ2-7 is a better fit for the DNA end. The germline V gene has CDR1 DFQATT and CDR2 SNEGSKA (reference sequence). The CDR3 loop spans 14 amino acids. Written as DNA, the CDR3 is TGCAGTGCTAGACCCGTGGTAAAGTTGGACGAGCAGTACTTC. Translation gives CSARPVVKLDEQYF.

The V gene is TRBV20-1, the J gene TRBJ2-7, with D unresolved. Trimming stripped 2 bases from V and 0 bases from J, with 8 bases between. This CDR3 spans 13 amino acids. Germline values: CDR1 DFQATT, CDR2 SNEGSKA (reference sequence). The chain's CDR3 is CSARQRNSYEQYF. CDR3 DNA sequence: TGCAGTGCTAGACAGCGCAACTCCTACGAGCAGTACTTC.

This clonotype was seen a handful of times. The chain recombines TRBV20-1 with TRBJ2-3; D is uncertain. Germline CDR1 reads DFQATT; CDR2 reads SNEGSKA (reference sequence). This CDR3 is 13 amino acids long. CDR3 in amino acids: CSQRLQRTDTQYF. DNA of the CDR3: TGCAGCCAGCGACTGCAGCGCACAGATACGCAGTATTTT.

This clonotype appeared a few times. The CDR3 DNA follows: TGTGCCATCAGCAGTCCCGACGAAGTCGAGCGAGTTAACTATGGCTACACCTTC. Its protein is CAISSPDEVERVNYGYTF. The V gene is TRBV10-3, the J gene TRBJ1-2; D unclear. V dropped 6 bases and J dropped 1 base, with 24 bases sitting between them. Germline V gene data show CDR1 as ENHRY and CDR2 as SYGVKD. There are 18 residues in the CDR3.

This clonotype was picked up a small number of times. CDR3 protein: CASSETGGTGELFF. As DNA, the CDR3 is TGTGCCAGCAGTGAGACAGGGGGCACCGGGGAGCTGTTTTTT. The V and J genes are TRBV6-4 and TRBJ2-2; 9 nucleotides match TRBD1. J was trimmed by 4 bases and V by 3 bases; bases with no gene match: 0. The CDR3 runs 14 residues. Germline V gene sequence: CDR1 MRHNA, CDR2 SNTAGT.

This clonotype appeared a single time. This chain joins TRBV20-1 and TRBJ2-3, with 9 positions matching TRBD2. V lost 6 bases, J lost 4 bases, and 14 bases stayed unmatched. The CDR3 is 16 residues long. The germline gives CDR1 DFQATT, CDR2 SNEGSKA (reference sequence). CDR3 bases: TGCAGTGCCGAACCTTTAAAGCGGGAGGTCCCAGATACGCAGTATTTT. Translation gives CSAEPLKREVPDTQYF.

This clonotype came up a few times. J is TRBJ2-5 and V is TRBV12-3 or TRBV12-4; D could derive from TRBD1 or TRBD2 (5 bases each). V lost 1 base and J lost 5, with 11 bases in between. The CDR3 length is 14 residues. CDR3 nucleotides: TGTGCCAGCAGTTTAGGTTCGGGGCGGGAGACCCAGTACTTC. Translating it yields CASSLGSGRETQYF.

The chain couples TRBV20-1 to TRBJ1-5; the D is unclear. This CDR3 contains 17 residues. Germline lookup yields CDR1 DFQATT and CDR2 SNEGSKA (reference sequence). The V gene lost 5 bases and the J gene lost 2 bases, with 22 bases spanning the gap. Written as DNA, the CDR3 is TGCAGTGCTCGGAGCAGGAAAGGAAAGGTGGGCAATCAGCCCCAGCATTTT. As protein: CSARSRKGKVGNQPQHF.

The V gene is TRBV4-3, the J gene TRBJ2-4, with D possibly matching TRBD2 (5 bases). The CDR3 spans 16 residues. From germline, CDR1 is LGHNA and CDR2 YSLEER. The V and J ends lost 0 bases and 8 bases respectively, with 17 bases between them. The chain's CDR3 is CASSQDHARSRDIQYF. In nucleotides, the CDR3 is TGCGCCAGCAGCCAAGATCATGCCCGCTCGAGGGACATTCAGTACTTC.

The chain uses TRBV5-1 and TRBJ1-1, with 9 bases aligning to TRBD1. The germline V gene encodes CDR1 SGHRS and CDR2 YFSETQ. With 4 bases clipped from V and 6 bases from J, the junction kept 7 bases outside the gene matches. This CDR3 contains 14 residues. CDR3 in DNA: TGCGCCAGCAGCCCGGGACAGGGTAGTGCTGAAGCTTTCTTT. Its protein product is CASSPGQGSAEAFF.

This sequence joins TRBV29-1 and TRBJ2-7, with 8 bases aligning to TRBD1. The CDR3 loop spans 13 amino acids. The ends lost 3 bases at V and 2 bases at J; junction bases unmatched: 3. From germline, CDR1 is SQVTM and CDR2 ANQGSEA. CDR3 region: CSVEDRVAYEQYF. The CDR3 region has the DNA TGCAGCGTTGAGGACAGGGTAGCCTACGAGCAGTACTTC.

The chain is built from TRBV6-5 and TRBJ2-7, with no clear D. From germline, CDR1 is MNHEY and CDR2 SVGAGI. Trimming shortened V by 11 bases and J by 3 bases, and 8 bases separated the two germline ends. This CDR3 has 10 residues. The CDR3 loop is CAAGRYEQYF. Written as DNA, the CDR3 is TGTGCCGCCGGACGCTACGAGCAGTACTTC.